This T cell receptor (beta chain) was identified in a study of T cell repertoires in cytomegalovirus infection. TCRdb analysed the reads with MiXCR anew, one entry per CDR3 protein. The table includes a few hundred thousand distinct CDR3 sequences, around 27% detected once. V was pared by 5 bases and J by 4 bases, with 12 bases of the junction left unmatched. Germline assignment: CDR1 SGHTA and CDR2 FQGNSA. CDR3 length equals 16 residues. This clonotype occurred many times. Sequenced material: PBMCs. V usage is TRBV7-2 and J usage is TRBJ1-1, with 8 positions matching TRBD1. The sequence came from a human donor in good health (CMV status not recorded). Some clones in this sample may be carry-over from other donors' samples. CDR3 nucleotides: TGTGCCAGCAGCCCTGGACAGGGTAGCTTGCGCACTGAAGCTTTCTTT. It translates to CASSPGQGSLRTEAFF.